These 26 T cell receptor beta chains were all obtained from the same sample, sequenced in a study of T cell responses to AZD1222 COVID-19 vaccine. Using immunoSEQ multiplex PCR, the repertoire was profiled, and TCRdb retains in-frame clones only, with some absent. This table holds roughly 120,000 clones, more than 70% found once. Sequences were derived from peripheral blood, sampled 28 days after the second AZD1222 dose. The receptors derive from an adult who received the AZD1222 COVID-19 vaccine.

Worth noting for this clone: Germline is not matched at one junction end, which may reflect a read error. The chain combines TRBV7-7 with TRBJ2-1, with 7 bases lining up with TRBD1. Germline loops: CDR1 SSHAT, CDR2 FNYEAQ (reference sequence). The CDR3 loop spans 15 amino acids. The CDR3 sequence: CASSTGRAGGNEQFF. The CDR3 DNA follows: TGTGCTAGCAGCACGGGGCGGGCAGGGGGCAATGAGCAGTTCTTC.

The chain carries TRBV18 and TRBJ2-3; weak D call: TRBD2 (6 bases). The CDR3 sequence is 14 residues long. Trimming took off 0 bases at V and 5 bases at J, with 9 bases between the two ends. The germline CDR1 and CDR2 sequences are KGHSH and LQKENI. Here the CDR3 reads CASSPPEGEDTQYF. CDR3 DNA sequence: TGTGCCAGCTCACCACCGGAGGGAGAAGATACGCAGTATTTT.

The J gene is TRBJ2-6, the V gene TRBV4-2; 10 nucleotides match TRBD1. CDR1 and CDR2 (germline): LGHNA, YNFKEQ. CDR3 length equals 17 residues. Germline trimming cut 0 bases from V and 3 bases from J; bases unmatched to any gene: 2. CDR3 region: CASSQDGTGDGANVLTF. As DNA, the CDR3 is TGTGCCAGCAGCCAAGACGGGACAGGGGATGGGGCCAACGTCCTGACTTTC.

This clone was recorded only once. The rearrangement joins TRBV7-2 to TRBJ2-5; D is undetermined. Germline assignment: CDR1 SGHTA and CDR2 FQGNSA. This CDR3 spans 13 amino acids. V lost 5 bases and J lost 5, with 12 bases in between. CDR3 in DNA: TGTGCCAGCAGCCGACCCGCGTGGGAGACCCAGTACTTC. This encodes CASSRPAWETQYF.

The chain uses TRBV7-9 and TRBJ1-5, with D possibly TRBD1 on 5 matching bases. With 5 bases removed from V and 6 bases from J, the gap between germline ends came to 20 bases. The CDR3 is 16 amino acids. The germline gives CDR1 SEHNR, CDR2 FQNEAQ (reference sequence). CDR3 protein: CASSDPRGRVGQPQHF. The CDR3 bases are TGTGCCAGCAGCGACCCAAGGGGTAGGGTGGGTCAGCCCCAGCATTTT.

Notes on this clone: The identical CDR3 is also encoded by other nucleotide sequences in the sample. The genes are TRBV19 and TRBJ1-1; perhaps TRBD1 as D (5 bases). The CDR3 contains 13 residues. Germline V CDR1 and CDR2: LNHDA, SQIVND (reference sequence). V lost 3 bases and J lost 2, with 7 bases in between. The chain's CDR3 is CASSIGTNTEAFF. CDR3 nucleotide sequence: TGTGCCAGTAGTATTGGGACCAACACTGAAGCTTTCTTT.

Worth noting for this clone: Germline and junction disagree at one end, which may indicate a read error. In DNA, the CDR3 is TGTGCTAGCAGCCCCGGGGTAGAGACCCAGTACTTC. This translates into CASSPGVETQYF. J is TRBJ2-5 and V is TRBV7-7; possible D gene TRBD2, 5 bases. The CDR3 contains 12 residues. Germline CDR1 and CDR2: SSHAT and FNYEAQ (reference sequence).

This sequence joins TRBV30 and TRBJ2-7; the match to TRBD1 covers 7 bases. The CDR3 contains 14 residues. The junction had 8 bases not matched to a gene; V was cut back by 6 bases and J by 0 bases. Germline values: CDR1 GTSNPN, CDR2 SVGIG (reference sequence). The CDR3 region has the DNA TGTGCCTGCCCGACAGGGAAGAGCTCCTACGAGCAGTACTTC. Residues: CACPTGKSSYEQYF. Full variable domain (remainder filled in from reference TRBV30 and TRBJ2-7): SQTIHQWPATLVQPVGSPLSLECTVEGTSNPNLYWYRQAAGRGLQLLFYSVGIGQISSEVPQNLSASRPQDRQFILSSKKLLLSDSGFYLCACPTGKSSYEQYFGPGTRLTVT.

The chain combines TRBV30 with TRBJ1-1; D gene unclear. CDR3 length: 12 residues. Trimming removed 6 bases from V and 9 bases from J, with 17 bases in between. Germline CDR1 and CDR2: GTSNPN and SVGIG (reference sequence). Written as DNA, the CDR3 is TGTGCCTGTCCAGACCCGGGCCTGCAAGCTTTCTTT. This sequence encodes CACPDPGLQAFF.

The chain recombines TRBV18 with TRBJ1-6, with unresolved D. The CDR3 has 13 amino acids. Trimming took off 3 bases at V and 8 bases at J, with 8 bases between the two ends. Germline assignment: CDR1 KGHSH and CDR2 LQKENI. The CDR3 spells CASSPGLYSPLHF. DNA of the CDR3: TGTGCCAGCTCACCGGGATTATATTCACCCCTCCACTTT.

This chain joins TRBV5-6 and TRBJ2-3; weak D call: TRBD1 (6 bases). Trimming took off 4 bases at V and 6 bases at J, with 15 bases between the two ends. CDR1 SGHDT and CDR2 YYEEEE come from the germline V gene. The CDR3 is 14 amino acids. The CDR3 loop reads CASSRLPDRDTQYF. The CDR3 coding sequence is TGTGCCAGCAGCCGGTTACCCGACAGGGATACGCAGTATTTT.

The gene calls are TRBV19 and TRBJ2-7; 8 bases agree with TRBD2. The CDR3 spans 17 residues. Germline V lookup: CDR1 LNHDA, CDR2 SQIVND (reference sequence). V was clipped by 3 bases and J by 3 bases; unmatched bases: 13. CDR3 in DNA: TGTGCCAGTAGTATTAATGGAGTAGCGGGACCCCGCTACGAGCAGTACTTC. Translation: CASSINGVAGPRYEQYF.

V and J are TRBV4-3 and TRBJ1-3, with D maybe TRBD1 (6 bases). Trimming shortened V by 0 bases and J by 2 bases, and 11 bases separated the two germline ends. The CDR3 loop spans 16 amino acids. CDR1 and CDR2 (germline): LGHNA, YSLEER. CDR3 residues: CASSQDTPGAGNTIYF. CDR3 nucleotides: TGCGCCAGCAGCCAAGATACTCCAGGGGCTGGAAACACCATATATTTT.

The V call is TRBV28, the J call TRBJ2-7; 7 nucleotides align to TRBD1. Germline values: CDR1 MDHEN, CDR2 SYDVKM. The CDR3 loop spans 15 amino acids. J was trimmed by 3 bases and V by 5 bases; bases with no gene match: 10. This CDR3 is CASSGTPGQNYEQYF. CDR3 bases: TGTGCCAGCAGTGGGACCCCGGGACAGAACTACGAGCAGTACTTC.

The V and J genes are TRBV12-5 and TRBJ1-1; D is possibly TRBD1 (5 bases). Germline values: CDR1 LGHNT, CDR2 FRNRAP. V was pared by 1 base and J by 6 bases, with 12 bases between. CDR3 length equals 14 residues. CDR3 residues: CASGLALQAAEAFF. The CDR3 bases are TGTGCTAGTGGTTTGGCCCTACAGGCGGCTGAAGCTTTCTTT.

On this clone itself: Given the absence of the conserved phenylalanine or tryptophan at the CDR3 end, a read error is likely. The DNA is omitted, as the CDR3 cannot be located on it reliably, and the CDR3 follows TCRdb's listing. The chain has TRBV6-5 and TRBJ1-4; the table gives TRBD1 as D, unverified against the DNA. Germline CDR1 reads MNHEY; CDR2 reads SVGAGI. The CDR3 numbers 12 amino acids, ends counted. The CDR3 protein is CASSYPGQGSTG.

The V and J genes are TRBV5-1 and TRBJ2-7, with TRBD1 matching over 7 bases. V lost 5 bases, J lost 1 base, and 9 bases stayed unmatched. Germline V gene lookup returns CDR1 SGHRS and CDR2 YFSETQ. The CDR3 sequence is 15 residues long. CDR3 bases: TGCGCCAGCAGGCGTTCCGGACAGGTATCCTACGAGCAGTACTTC. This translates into CASRRSGQVSYEQYF.

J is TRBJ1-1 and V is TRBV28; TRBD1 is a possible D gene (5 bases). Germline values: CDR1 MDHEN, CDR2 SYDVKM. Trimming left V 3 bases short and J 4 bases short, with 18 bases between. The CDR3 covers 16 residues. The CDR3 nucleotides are TGTGCCAGCAGTTTCAGAATCTTTCCGGGGGGCACTGAAGCTTTCTTT. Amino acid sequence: CASSFRIFPGGTEAFF.

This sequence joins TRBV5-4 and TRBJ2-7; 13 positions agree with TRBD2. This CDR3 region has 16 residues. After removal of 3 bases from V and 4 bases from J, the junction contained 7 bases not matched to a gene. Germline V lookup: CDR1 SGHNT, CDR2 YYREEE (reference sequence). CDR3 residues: CASSSGLAGLRYEQYF. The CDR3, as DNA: TGTGCCAGCAGCTCGGGACTAGCGGGGCTAAGATACGAGCAGTACTTC.

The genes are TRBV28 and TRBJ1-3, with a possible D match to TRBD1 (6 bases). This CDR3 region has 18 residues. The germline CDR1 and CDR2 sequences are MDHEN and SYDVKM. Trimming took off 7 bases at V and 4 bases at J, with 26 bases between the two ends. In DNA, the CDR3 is TGTGCCAGCACCGAAGGGGGTTTTGCGCCCGGGTCCGGAAACACCATATATTTT. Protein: CASTEGGFAPGSGNTIYF.

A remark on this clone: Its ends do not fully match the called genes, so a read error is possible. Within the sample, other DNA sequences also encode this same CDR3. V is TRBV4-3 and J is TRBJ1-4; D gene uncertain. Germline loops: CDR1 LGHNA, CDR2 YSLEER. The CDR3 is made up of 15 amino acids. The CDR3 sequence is CASSQGAKRNEKLFF. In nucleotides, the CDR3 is TGCGCCAGCAGCCAAGGGGCCAAGAGGAATGAAAAATTGTTTTTT.

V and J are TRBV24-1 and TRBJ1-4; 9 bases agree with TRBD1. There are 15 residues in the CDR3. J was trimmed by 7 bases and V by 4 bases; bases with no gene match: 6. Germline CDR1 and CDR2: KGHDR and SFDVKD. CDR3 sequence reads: CATSEHGTGFEKLFF. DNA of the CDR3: TGTGCCACCAGTGAACACGGGACAGGGTTTGAAAAACTGTTTTTT.

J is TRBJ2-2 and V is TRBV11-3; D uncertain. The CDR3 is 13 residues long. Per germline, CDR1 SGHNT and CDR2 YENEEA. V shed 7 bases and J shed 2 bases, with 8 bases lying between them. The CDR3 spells CASKDTNTGELFF. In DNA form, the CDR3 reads TGTGCCAGCAAAGACACAAACACCGGGGAGCTGTTTTTT.

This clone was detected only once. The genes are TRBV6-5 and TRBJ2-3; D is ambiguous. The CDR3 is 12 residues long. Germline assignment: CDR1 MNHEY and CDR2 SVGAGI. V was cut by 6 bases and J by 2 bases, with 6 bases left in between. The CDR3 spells CASSPVTDTQYF. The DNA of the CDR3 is TGTGCCAGCAGCCCCGTCACAGATACGCAGTATTTT.

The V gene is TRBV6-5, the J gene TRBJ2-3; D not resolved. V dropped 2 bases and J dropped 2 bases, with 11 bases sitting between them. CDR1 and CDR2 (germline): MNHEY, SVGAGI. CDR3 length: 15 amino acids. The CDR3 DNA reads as TGTGCCAGCAGTTACAGAATCCCTTACACAGATACGCAGTATTTT. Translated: CASSYRIPYTDTQYF.

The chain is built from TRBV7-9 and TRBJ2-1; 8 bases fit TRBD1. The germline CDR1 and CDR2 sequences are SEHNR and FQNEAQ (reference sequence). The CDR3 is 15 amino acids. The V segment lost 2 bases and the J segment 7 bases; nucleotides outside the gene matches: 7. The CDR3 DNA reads TGTGCCAGCAGCTTACAGGGGGCGAGTTTGAATGAGCAGTTCTTC. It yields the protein CASSLQGASLNEQFF.